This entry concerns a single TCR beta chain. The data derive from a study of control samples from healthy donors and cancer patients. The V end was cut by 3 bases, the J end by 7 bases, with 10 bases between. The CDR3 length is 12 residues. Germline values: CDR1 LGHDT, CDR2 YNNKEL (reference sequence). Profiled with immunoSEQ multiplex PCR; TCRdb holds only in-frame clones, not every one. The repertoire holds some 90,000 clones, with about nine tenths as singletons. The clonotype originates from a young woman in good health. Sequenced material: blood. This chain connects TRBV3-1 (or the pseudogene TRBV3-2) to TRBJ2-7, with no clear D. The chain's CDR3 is CASSHEAIEQYF. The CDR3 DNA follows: TGTGCCAGCAGCCATGAAGCTATTGAGCAGTACTTC.